The rows below give T cell receptor beta chains drawn from one sample of a study of blood T cell repertoires in COVID-19. The assay was immunoSEQ multiplex PCR, and TCRdb's table has in-frame clones only and misses some. The table shows 200,000 or so clones, with around 81% occurring only once. Sequencing used peripheral blood. These receptors were collected from a young woman who had recovered from COVID-19. Both conserved end residues are trimmed from each CDR3.

cdr3_length: 13; v_call: TRBV28; cdr3_aa: ASSLGGAGNQPQH
cdr3_length: 12; v_call: TRBV25-1; cdr3_aa: ASSAHTPNTEAF
cdr3_length: 12; v_call: TRBV5-1; cdr3_aa: ASSPDRGNQPQH
cdr3_length: 10; v_call: TRBV9; cdr3_aa: ASNGREGEQF
cdr3_length: 12; v_call: TRBV5-1; cdr3_aa: ASSLGDRVHEQY
cdr3_length: 12; v_call: TRBV3-1/TRBV3-2; cdr3_aa: ASSQDQVLFPQH
cdr3_length: 14; v_call: TRBV3-1/TRBV3-2; cdr3_aa: ASSQFGRGLGEKLF
cdr3_length: 12; v_call: TRBV7-2; cdr3_aa: ASSNNRASYEQY
cdr3_length: 13; v_call: TRBV11-2; cdr3_aa: ASSFPQGHRYGYT
cdr3_length: 13; v_call: TRBV18; cdr3_aa: ASSPLQGTNEKLF